A single sample gave rise to the 18 T cell receptor beta chains below, sequenced in a study of cytomegalovirus exposure and HLA in healthy donors. The PCR made use of 60 Vbeta and 13 Jbeta primers. The table came from immunoSEQ multiplex PCR; TCRdb's copy has only in-frame clones and leaves some out. Found here are under 200,000 clones, about 82% of them singletons; the top ten hold approximately 0.8%. Source material: PBMCs. All receptors derive from a woman aged 18 to 35 in good health and CMV-seronegative.

The rearrangement joins TRBV28 to TRBJ1-1, with D maybe TRBD1 (5 bases). V lost 7 bases, J lost 4 bases, and 10 bases lay in between. The CDR3 is made up of 12 amino acids. CDR1 and CDR2 (germline): MDHEN, SYDVKM. The CDR3 DNA follows: TGTGCCAGCACCTCCGGGGGCACTGAAGCTTTCTTT. This encodes CASTSGGTEAFF.

This clone showed up just once. This chain uses TRBV7-3 with TRBJ2-7; possibly TRBD1 for D (6 bases). V dropped 5 bases and J dropped 2 bases, with 13 bases sitting between them. This CDR3 comprises 14 residues. Germline CDR1 reads SGHTA; CDR2 reads FQGTGA. CDR3 in amino acids: CASSPSDRTYEQYF. DNA for the CDR3: TGTGCCAGCAGCCCAAGTGACAGGACCTACGAGCAGTACTTC.

The CDR3 DNA is TGCGCCAGCAGCTTTCGGGGCGGGAGGTCTCAGCCCCAGCATTTT. Translated: CASSFRGGRSQPQHF. V and J are TRBV5-1 and TRBJ1-5; possible D gene TRBD1, 5 bases. Trimming stripped 2 bases from V and 6 bases from J, with 15 bases between. The CDR3 sequence is 15 residues long. Germline assignment: CDR1 SGHRS and CDR2 YFSETQ.

The V and J genes are TRBV19 and TRBJ2-7; 10 nucleotides line up with TRBD2. Germline lookup yields CDR1 LNHDA and CDR2 SQIVND (reference sequence). CDR3 length equals 15 residues. The J segment lost 5 bases and the V segment lost 3 bases, leaving 7 bases of the junction unmatched. The DNA for the CDR3 is TGTGCCAGTAGTATTAGCGGGAGGCGCGTGGACGAGCAGTACTTC. Translated, it gives CASSISGRRVDEQYF.

This chain joins TRBV19 and TRBJ1-5, with D hard to call. The V gene lost 5 bases and the J gene lost 4 bases, with 6 bases spanning the gap. CDR1 LNHDA and CDR2 SQIVND come from the germline V gene (reference sequence). This CDR3 comprises 12 residues. Here the CDR3 reads CASSGENQPQHF. The CDR3 DNA is TGTGCCAGTAGTGGGGAGAATCAGCCCCAGCATTTT.

The chain employs TRBV5-4 and TRBJ2-7, with 10 positions matching TRBD1. Unmatched junction bases numbered 6, after V lost 2 bases and J lost 4 bases. The CDR3 has 15 residues. Germline V lookup: CDR1 SGHNT, CDR2 YYREEE (reference sequence). The CDR3 loop is CASSFRDRGLYEQYF. CDR3 nucleotides: TGTGCCAGCAGCTTCCGGGACAGGGGACTATACGAGCAGTACTTC.

This clone has ten or more counts. The chain combines TRBV4-2 with TRBJ2-6, with 8 bases fitting TRBD2. The germline gives CDR1 LGHNA, CDR2 YNFKEQ. Trimming cost V 3 bases and J 2 bases; bases outside gene matches: 6. The CDR3 length is 17 residues. The DNA for the CDR3 is TGTGCCAGCAGCCATACTTTTAGCGGGACTGGGGCCAACGTCCTGACTTTC. This encodes CASSHTFSGTGANVLTF.

The chain recombines TRBV5-1 with TRBJ2-3; 11 nucleotides align to TRBD1. The CDR3 has 15 residues. The V gene end was trimmed by 4 bases and the J gene end by 3 bases; junction bases not matched to a gene: 4. Germline CDR1 SGHRS, CDR2 YFSETQ. Here the CDR3 DNA reads TGCGCCAGCAGCCCGGACAGGGGGCAAACAGATACGCAGTATTTT. Translation gives CASSPDRGQTDTQYF. Full variable domain (remainder filled in from reference TRBV5-1 and TRBJ2-3): KAGVTQTPRYLIKTRGQQVTLSCSPISGHRSVSWYQQTPGQGLQFLFEYFSETQRNKGNFPGRFSGRQFSNSRSEMNVSTLELGDSALYLCASSPDRGQTDTQYFGPGTRLTVL.

As to this clone: The junction does not match germline at one end; this may be a read error. This chain links TRBV7-9 with TRBJ1-4, with TRBD1 identical over 9 bases. The CDR3 length is 15 residues. Germline CDR1 SEHNR, CDR2 FQNEAQ (reference sequence). The CDR3 nucleotides are TGTTCCAGCAGCTTAGGGGACAGGGACGCTGAAAAACTGTTTTTT. It translates to CSSSLGDRDAEKLFF. Full variable domain (missing parts from reference TRBV7-9 and TRBJ1-4): DTGVSQNPRHKITKRGQNVTFRCDPISEHNRLYWYRQTLGQGPEFLTYFQNEAQLEKSRLLSDRFSAERPKGSFSTLEIQRTEQGDSAMYLCSSSLGDRDAEKLFFGSGTQLSVL.

The V call is TRBV30, the J call TRBJ2-7; 7 bases line up with TRBD2. The V and J ends lost 5 bases and 3 bases, in that order; junction bases with no gene match: 7. The CDR3 is 13 amino acids. The V gene's germline CDR1 is GTSNPN and CDR2 SVGIG (reference sequence). For the CDR3, the DNA is TGTGCCTGGGCCCCGGGACTATACTACGAGCAGTACTTC. Protein sequence: CAWAPGLYYEQYF.

Concerning this clone itself: Other DNA sequences in this sample translate to the same CDR3. The gene calls are TRBV28 and TRBJ2-7; 7 bases are a match to TRBD2. This CDR3 comprises 13 residues. V lost 3 bases to trimming and J lost 3 bases; unmatched junction nucleotides: 2. Germline assignment: CDR1 MDHEN and CDR2 SYDVKM. The DNA for the CDR3 is TGTGCCAGCAGTTTGGGGGGGAGCTACGAGCAGTACTTC. Its protein is CASSLGGSYEQYF.

A few counts support this clone. The rearrangement links TRBV6-5 to TRBJ1-2, with 7 bases aligning to TRBD1. V lost 4 bases, J lost 4 bases, and 3 bases stayed unmatched. This CDR3 has 13 residues. CDR1 is MNHEY, CDR2 SVGAGI, per germline. This CDR3 reads CASSFDRAYGYTF. The CDR3 DNA reads as TGTGCCAGCAGTTTTGACAGGGCCTATGGCTACACCTTC.

With respect to this clone: The junction departs from germline at one end; a sequencing error may be responsible. The gene calls are TRBV7-7 and TRBJ2-7; possible D gene TRBD1, 6 bases. This CDR3 region has 15 residues. Germline V gene data show CDR1 as SSHAT and CDR2 as FNYEAQ (reference sequence). CDR3 region: CASSQKTGAFYEQYF. In DNA, the CDR3 is TGTGCTAGCAGCCAAAAGACAGGCGCGTTTTACGAGCAGTACTTC.

The rearrangement joins TRBV19 to TRBJ1-5; the match to TRBD1 covers 7 bases. This CDR3 is 14 amino acids long. Germline values: CDR1 LNHDA, CDR2 SQIVND (reference sequence). J was trimmed by 5 bases and V by 5 bases; bases with no gene match: 6. DNA of the CDR3: TGTGCCAGTAGTCCCCGGGACAGCTATCAGCCCCAGCATTTT. Protein product: CASSPRDSYQPQHF.

The chain couples TRBV7-8 to TRBJ2-1, with 8 bases fitting TRBD2. The germline V gene has CDR1 SGHVS and CDR2 FQNEAQ. V shed 1 base, J shed 7 bases, and the junction held 9 bases outside the gene matches. This CDR3 comprises 16 residues. CDR3 amino acids: CASSLGSGTRVNEQFF. The CDR3 DNA is TGTGCCAGCAGCTTAGGTAGTGGGACTAGAGTGAATGAGCAGTTCTTC. Looking up the rest from reference TRBV7-8 and TRBJ2-1 gives the full variable domain: GAGVSQSPRYKVAKRGQDVALRCDPISGHVSLFWYQQALGQGPEFLTYFQNEAQLDKSGLPSDRFFAERPEGSVSTLKIQRTQQEDSAVYLCASSLGSGTRVNEQFFGPGTRLTVL.

V and J are TRBV21-1 and TRBJ2-7; the table's TRBD2 call for D was not verified on the DNA. TRBV21-1 represents a pseudogene. The CDR3 has 16 residues. This CDR3 is CASSHKREREYREQYF. The CDR3 DNA sequence: TGTGCCAGCAGCCACAAACGGGAGCGGGAGTATCGCGAGCAGTACTTC.

V usage is TRBV18 and J usage is TRBJ2-2, with TRBD2 matching 7 bases. This CDR3 is 15 amino acids long. Trimming cost V 2 bases and J 2 bases; bases outside gene matches: 2. Germline CDR1 is KGHSH and CDR2 is LQKENI. The CDR3 here is CASSPGTINTGELFF. DNA of the CDR3: TGTGCCAGCTCACCAGGGACTATTAACACCGGGGAGCTGTTTTTT.

The chain has TRBV27 and TRBJ1-1; 10 positions match TRBD1. CDR1 is MNHEY, CDR2 SMNVEV, per germline (reference sequence). This CDR3 has 17 residues. Trimming removed 6 bases from V and 3 bases from J; junction bases left unmatched: 13. The CDR3 is CASSTVARTGGHTEAFF. DNA for the CDR3: TGTGCCAGCAGCACCGTTGCTAGGACAGGGGGGCACACTGAAGCTTTCTTT.